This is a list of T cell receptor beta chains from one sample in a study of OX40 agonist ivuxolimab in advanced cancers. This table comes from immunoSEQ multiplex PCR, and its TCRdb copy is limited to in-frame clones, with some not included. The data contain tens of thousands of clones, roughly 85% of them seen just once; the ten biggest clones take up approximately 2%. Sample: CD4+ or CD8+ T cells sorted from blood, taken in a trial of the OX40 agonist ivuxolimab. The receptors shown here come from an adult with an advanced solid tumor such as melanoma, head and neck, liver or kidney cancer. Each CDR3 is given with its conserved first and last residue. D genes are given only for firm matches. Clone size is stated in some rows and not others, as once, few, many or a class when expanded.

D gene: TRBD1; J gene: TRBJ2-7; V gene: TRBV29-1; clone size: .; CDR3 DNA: TGCAGCGCCCTGACAGGGGGACAAGCCTACGAGCAGTACTTC; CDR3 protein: CSALTGGQAYEQYF
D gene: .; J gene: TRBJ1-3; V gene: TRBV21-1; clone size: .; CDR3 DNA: TGTGCCAGCAGACCGGGACAGGGGTTCCACTGGGTCTCTGGAAACACCATATATTTT; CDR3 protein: CASRPGQGFHWVSGNTIYF
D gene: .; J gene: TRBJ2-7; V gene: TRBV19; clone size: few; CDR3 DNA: TGTGCCAGTAGTATCGGGGAATCCTACGAGCAGTACTTC; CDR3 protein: CASSIGESYEQYF
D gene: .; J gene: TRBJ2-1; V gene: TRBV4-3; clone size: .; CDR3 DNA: TGCGCCAGCAGCCCTTACGTCTCGGGGTTTTCCTACAATGAGCAGTTCTTC; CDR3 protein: CASSPYVSGFSYNEQFF
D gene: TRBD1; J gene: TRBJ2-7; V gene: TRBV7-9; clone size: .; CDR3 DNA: TGTGCCAGCAGCTCCCGGGACAGGGGTCCCTACGAGCAGTACTTC; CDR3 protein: CASSSRDRGPYEQYF
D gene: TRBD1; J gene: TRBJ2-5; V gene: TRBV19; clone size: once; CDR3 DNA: TGTGCCAGTAGCATGACAGGGGGACGCCTTGGGGAGACCCAGTACTTC; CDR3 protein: CASSMTGGRLGETQYF
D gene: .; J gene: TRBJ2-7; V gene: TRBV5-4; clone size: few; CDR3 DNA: TGTGCCAGCAGCTTGGACCAAGGGGCGGGCGAGCAGTACTTC; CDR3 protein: CASSLDQGAGEQYF
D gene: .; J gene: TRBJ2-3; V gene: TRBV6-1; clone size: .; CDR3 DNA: TGTGCCAGCACTGAAGGTATCAGTAGCACAGATACGCAGTATTTT; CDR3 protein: CASTEGISSTDTQYF
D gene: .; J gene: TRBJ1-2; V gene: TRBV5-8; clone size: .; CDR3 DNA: TGTGCCAGCAGCTTGGATCCAGGAAACTATGGCTACACCTTC; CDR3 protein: CASSLDPGNYGYTF
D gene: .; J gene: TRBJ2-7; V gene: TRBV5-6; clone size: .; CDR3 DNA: TGTGCCAGCAGCCGTGGACAGACCTACGAGCAGTACTTC; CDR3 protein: CASSRGQTYEQYF
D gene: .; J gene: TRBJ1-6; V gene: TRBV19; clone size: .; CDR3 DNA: TGTGCCAGTAGTATAGGAAGTGGACTGGGGGCTAATTCACCCCTCCACTTT; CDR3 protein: CASSIGSGLGANSPLHF
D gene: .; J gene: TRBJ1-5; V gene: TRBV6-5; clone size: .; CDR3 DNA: TGTGCCAGCAGTTCGTCCAGGGGTCAGCCCCAGCATTTT; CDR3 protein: CASSSSRGQPQHF
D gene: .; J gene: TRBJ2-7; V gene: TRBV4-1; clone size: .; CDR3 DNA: TGCGCCAGCAGCCGGGACGGGGGCGTCTACGAGCAGTACTTC; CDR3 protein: CASSRDGGVYEQYF
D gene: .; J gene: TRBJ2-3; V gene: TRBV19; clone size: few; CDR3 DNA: TGTGCCAGTAGTCTTTCTTACACAGATACGCAGTATTTT; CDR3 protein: CASSLSYTDTQYF
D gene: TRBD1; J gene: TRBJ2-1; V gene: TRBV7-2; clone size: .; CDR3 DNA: TGTGCCAGCAGCTTACACAGGGGGCTTGAGCAGTTCTTC; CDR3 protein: CASSLHRGLEQFF